The next 22 T cell receptor beta chains were all read from a single sample in a study of OX40 agonist ivuxolimab in advanced cancers. Here immunoSEQ multiplex PCR was the method, and the copy in TCRdb shows in-frame clones only, minus some. The data hold some 95,000 clones, with 75% to 90% observed a single time. The source material was CD4+ or CD8+ T cells sorted from blood, sampled in a trial of the OX40 agonist ivuxolimab. Receptors originate from an adult with an advanced solid tumor such as melanoma, head and neck, liver or kidney cancer.

A word on this clone: The junction and the germline gene differ at one end; a read error may be behind it. This chain joins TRBV2 and TRBJ2-7; TRBD1 might be the D (6 bases). The germline CDR1 and CDR2 sequences are SNHLY and FYNNEI. The CDR3 spans 12 residues. CDR3 bases: TGTGCCAGCGGGGGCTACTCCGACGAGCAGTACTTC. This codes for CASGGYSDEQYF.

The chain carries TRBV7-2 and TRBJ1-6; D is perhaps TRBD1 (5 bases). V lost 2 bases to trimming and J lost 8 bases, with 10 bases between them. The length of the CDR3 is 14 residues. Germline CDR1 SGHTA, CDR2 FQGNSA. In DNA form, the CDR3 reads TGTGCCAGCAGCTTACAGGGTGTTGATTCACCCCTCCACTTT. This sequence encodes CASSLQGVDSPLHF. Full variable domain (outside the CDR3, taken from reference TRBV7-2 and TRBJ1-6): GAGVSQSPSNKVTEKGKDVELRCDPISGHTALYWYRQSLGQGLEFLIYFQGNSAPDKSGLPSDRFSAERTGGSVSTLTIQRTQQEDSAVYLCASSLQGVDSPLHFGNGTRLTVT.

The chain is built from TRBV30 and TRBJ2-2, with 12 nucleotides matching TRBD2. V lost 4 bases, J lost 0 bases, and 15 bases stayed unmatched. The germline CDR1 and CDR2 sequences are GTSNPN and SVGIG (reference sequence). This CDR3 has 20 residues. The CDR3 loop is CAWNRPGTSGRYANTGELFF. The CDR3 DNA is TGTGCCTGGAACAGGCCCGGGACTAGCGGGCGGTATGCGAACACCGGGGAGCTGTTTTTT.

The rearrangement uses TRBV6-1 and TRBJ2-1; D remains unclear. Deletions cut 1 base from V and 5 bases from J, with 9 bases between. The CDR3 runs 14 residues. The V gene's germline CDR1 is MNHNS and CDR2 SASEGT. The CDR3 sequence: CASSEGGDNNEQFF. The CDR3 DNA reads TGTGCCAGCAGTGAAGGTGGAGACAACAATGAGCAGTTCTTC.

This chain links TRBV27 with TRBJ1-5, with D maybe TRBD1 (5 bases). The length of the CDR3 is 15 residues. V was pared by 5 bases and J by 0 bases, with 11 bases between. CDR1 is MNHEY and CDR2 is SMNVEV in the germline V gene (reference sequence). The CDR3 nucleotides are TGTGCCAGCAGTCCCAGGGTTTATAGCAATCAGCCCCAGCATTTT. Protein: CASSPRVYSNQPQHF.

The V and J genes are TRBV7-2 and TRBJ1-5; no reliable D call. CDR1 is SGHTA and CDR2 is FQGNSA in the germline V gene. CDR3 length equals 13 residues. V lost 5 bases to trimming and J lost 0 bases, with 5 bases between them. CDR3 residues: CASSPDSNQPQHF. The CDR3 bases are TGTGCCAGCAGCCCCGATAGCAATCAGCCCCAGCATTTT.

The chain is built from TRBV27 and TRBJ2-7; TRBD2 agrees at 14 bases. The CDR3 runs 19 residues. The J segment lost 0 bases and the V segment lost 5 bases, leaving 12 bases of the junction unmatched. CDR1 MNHEY and CDR2 SMNVEV come from the germline V gene (reference sequence). The CDR3 DNA is TGTGCCAGCAGTAATCATCAGGGACTAGCGGGAGTACGCTCCTACGAGCAGTACGTC. The encoded protein is CASSNHQGLAGVRSYEQYV.

The chain couples TRBV28 to TRBJ1-1, with D tentatively TRBD1 (6 bases). Germline V CDR1 and CDR2: MDHEN, SYDVKM. This CDR3 spans 16 amino acids. V was cut by 5 bases and J by 4 bases, with 20 bases left in between. This CDR3 is CASSTEQGSGRTEAFF. The CDR3 bases are TGTGCCAGCAGTACCGAACAGGGATCGGGACGCACTGAAGCTTTCTTT.

V is TRBV4-1 and J is TRBJ2-1, with D perhaps TRBD2 (6 bases). V was pared by 8 bases and J by 0 bases, with 14 bases between. The CDR3 loop spans 15 amino acids. Germline V gene lookup returns CDR1 MGHRA and CDR2 YSYEKL. The CDR3 coding sequence is TGCGCCAGCCAGATAGCGGAAAGCTCCTACAATGAGCAGTTCTTC. Translated: CASQIAESSYNEQFF.

CDR3 loop: CASRYEQYF. The CDR3 coding sequence is TGTGCCAGCCGTTACGAGCAGTACTTC. The genes are TRBV19 and TRBJ2-7; unclear D gene. CDR1 LNHDA and CDR2 SQIVND come from the germline V gene (reference sequence). CDR3 length: 9 amino acids. Trimming stripped 9 bases from V and 4 bases from J, with 4 bases between.

In its sample, this clone was seen once. The chain carries TRBV5-1 and TRBJ1-3, with D unresolved. Trimming took off 4 bases at V and 4 bases at J, with 15 bases between the two ends. This CDR3 spans 15 amino acids. Germline assignment: CDR1 SGHRS and CDR2 YFSETQ. CDR3 bases: TGCGCCAGCAGCACCCGGACCGAAGAAGGAAACACCATATATTTT. It encodes CASSTRTEEGNTIYF.

This clone appeared a few times. The CDR3 nucleotides read TGCGCCAGCAGGCCGGGGGACAGTCGTCGGAGTTTTCGTGTCGGCTACACCTTC. This gives the protein CASRPGDSRRSFRVGYTF. The V gene is TRBV4-1, the J gene TRBJ1-2, with TRBD1 identical over 7 bases. V lost 6 bases to trimming and J lost 8 bases; unmatched junction nucleotides: 24. The CDR3 consists of 18 residues. Germline loops: CDR1 MGHRA, CDR2 YSYEKL.

This clone appeared a single time. The chain is built from TRBV14 and TRBJ1-1; maybe TRBD1 (5 bases). The CDR3 has 13 amino acids. In germline, CDR1 is SGHDN, CDR2 FVKESK. V lost 4 bases, J lost 7 bases, and 13 bases lay in between. CDR3 region: CASSPRTTSEAFF. CDR3 in DNA: TGTGCCAGCAGCCCCAGGACAACTAGTGAAGCTTTCTTT.

The chain uses TRBV2 and TRBJ2-1; 9 bases line up with TRBD2. Trimming at V came to 2 bases and at J to 8 bases, leaving 13 bases not matched to a gene. Germline-derived CDR1 and CDR2 are SNHLY and FYNNEI. There are 17 residues in the CDR3. Here the CDR3 reads CASSEPAPGLALDEQFF. The DNA of the CDR3 is TGTGCCAGCAGTGAACCGGCGCCGGGACTAGCCCTGGATGAGCAGTTCTTC.

This sequence joins TRBV28 and TRBJ1-2; 9 bases line up with TRBD1. The germline CDR1 and CDR2 sequences are MDHEN and SYDVKM. V lost 6 bases, J lost 2 bases, and 13 bases stayed unmatched. The CDR3 has 17 residues. The CDR3 region is CASSSNGRDRENYGYTF. In nucleotides, the CDR3 is TGTGCCAGCAGCTCTAACGGTAGGGACAGGGAAAACTATGGCTACACCTTC.

This chain connects TRBV29-1 to TRBJ2-4, with 10 nucleotides matching TRBD1. The germline gives CDR1 SQVTM, CDR2 ANQGSEA. This CDR3 has 13 residues. Trimming took 6 bases from V and 7 from J; bases not matched to a gene: 6. In DNA form, the CDR3 reads TGCAGCGTAGACGGACAGGGGGGGAACATTCAGTACTTC. The encoded protein is CSVDGQGGNIQYF.

The genes are TRBV18 and TRBJ1-4; 8 bases map to TRBD1. CDR1 KGHSH and CDR2 LQKENI come from the germline V gene. The V and J ends lost 5 bases and 2 bases, in that order; junction bases with no gene match: 7. CDR3 length: 16 residues. CDR3 loop: CASSSLGQGTNEKLFF. In nucleotides, the CDR3 is TGTGCCAGCTCATCCCTCGGACAGGGCACTAATGAAAAACTGTTTTTT.

The chain links TRBV6-1 to TRBJ2-3; possible D gene TRBD2, 6 bases. The CDR3 covers 14 residues. In germline, CDR1 is MNHNS, CDR2 SASEGT. Trimming shortened V by 8 bases and J by 2 bases, and 14 bases separated the two germline ends. The CDR3, as DNA: TGTGCCAGCTCCCGGGTAGCGGACACAGATACGCAGTATTTT. Protein sequence: CASSRVADTDTQYF.

Only one count was recorded for this clone. As DNA, the CDR3 is TGTGCCAGCAGTTTATCCCGACAGGGCGAAGGGACAGATACGCAGTATTTT. Its translation: CASSLSRQGEGTDTQYF. This chain connects TRBV27 to TRBJ2-3, with 7 bases fitting TRBD1. The junction had 9 bases not matched to a gene; V was cut back by 0 bases and J by 3 bases. Germline values: CDR1 MNHEY, CDR2 SMNVEV (reference sequence). The CDR3 is 17 residues long.

This clone was seen only a few times. The J gene is TRBJ1-2, the V gene TRBV4-1; tentative D call: TRBD1 (6 bases). V lost 3 bases to trimming and J lost 4 bases, with 18 bases between them. The CDR3 is made up of 16 amino acids. The germline CDR1 and CDR2 sequences are MGHRA and YSYEKL. The CDR3 DNA reads as TGCGCCAGCAGCCACATTTCCCGGGACAAAGGCTATGGCTACACCTTC. Protein sequence: CASSHISRDKGYGYTF.

The chain links TRBV19 to TRBJ1-4, with 8 bases that match TRBD1. The CDR3 is made up of 16 amino acids. The ends lost 10 bases at V and 3 bases at J; junction bases unmatched: 13. Germline assignment: CDR1 LNHDA and CDR2 SQIVND (reference sequence). The CDR3 bases are TGTGCCACGTCAGACCTACAGGGGGTAGCTAATGAAAAACTGTTTTTT. Translation: CATSDLQGVANEKLFF.

The chain recombines TRBV2 with TRBJ2-1, with TRBD2 identical over 7 bases. The V and J ends lost 3 bases and 10 bases, in that order; junction bases with no gene match: 12. From germline, CDR1 is SNHLY and CDR2 FYNNEI. This CDR3 is 15 amino acids long. The CDR3 DNA reads TGTGCCAGCAGTGATTACTCGCGGGAGCGGCGGGAGCAGTTCTTC. Translating gives CASSDYSRERREQFF. The whole variable domain, remainder taken from reference TRBV2 and TRBJ2-1, is EPEVTQTPSHQVTQMGQEVILRCVPISNHLYFYWYRQILGQKVEFLVSFYNNEISEKSEIFDDQFSVERPDGSNFTLKIRSTKLEDSAMYFCASSDYSRERREQFFGPGTRLTVL.